Sequencing of this T cell receptor (beta chain) was carried out in a study of cytomegalovirus exposure and HLA in healthy donors. Generated by immunoSEQ multiplex PCR, the TCRdb table keeps only in-frame clones and is missing some. There are fewer than 90,000 clones in the sample; approximately 95% occur only once, and 1.6% lies in the top ten. This clonotype was sampled from a man between 18 and 29 years old in good health and CMV-seropositive. Material: PBMCs.

CDR3 loop: CASSTTNGWGELFF. The CDR3 DNA reads as TGTGCCAGTAGTACGACTAACGGTTGGGGGGAGCTGTTTTTT. J is TRBJ2-2 and V is TRBV19; tentatively, D is TRBD2 (5 bases). Deletions cut 4 bases from V and 8 bases from J, with 14 bases between. Germline CDR1 LNHDA, CDR2 SQIVND (reference sequence). CDR3 length: 14 amino acids.